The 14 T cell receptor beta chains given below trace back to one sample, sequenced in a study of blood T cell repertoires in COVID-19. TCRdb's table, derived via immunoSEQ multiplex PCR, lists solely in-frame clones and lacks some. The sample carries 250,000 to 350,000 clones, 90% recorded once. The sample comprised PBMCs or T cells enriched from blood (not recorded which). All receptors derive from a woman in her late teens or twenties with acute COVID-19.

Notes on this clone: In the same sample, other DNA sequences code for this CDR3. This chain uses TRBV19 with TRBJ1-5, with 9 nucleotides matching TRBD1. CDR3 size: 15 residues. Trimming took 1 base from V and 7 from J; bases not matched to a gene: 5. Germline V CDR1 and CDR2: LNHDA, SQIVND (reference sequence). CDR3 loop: CASSIGTGGRQPQHF. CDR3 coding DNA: TGTGCCAGTAGTATAGGTACAGGGGGCAGGCAGCCCCAGCATTTT.

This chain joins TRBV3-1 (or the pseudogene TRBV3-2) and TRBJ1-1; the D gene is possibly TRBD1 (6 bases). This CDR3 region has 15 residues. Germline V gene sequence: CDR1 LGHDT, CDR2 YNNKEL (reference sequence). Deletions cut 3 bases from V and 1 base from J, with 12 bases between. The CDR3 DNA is TGTGCCAGCAGCCACCCCGGGACATCGAACACTGAAGCTTTCTTT. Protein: CASSHPGTSNTEAFF.

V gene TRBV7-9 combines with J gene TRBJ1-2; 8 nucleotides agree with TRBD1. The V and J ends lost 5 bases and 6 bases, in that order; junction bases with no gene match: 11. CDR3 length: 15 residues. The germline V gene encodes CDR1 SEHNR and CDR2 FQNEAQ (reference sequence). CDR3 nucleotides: TGTGCCAGCAGCCCCGGACAGGGCGGGGTGAATGGCTACACCTTC. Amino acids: CASSPGQGGVNGYTF.

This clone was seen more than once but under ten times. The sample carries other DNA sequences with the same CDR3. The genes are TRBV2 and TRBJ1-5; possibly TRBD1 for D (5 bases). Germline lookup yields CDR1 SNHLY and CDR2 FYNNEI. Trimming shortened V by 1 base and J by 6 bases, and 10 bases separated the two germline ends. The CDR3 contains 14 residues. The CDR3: CASSEGRVGQPQHF. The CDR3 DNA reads TGTGCCAGCAGTGAAGGCAGGGTGGGTCAGCCCCAGCATTTT. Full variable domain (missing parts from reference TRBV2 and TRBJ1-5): EPEVTQTPSHQVTQMGQEVILRCVPISNHLYFYWYRQILGQKVEFLVSFYNNEISEKSEIFDDQFSVERPDGSNFTLKIRSTKLEDSAMYFCASSEGRVGQPQHFGDGTRLSIL.

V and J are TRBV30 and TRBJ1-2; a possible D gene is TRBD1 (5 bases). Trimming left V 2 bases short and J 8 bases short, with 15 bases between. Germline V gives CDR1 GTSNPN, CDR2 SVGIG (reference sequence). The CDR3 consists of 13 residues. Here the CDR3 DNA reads TGTGCCTGGAGTCCCCGGACACTACCGGGCTACACCTTC. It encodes CAWSPRTLPGYTF.

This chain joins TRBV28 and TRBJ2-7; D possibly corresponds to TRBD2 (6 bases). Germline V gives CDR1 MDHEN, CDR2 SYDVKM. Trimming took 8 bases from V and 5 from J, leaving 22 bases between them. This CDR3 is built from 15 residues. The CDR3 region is CASRQAGFSVDEQYF. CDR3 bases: TGTGCCAGCCGCCAGGCGGGGTTTTCGGTGGACGAGCAGTACTTC.

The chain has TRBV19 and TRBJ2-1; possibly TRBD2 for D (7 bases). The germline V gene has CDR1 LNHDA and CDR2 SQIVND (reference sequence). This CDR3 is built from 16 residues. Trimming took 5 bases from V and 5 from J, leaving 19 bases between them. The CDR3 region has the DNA TGTGCCAGTAGTGGGGGGGGCTCTCTCCAAAACAATGAGCAGTTCTTC. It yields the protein CASSGGGSLQNNEQFF.

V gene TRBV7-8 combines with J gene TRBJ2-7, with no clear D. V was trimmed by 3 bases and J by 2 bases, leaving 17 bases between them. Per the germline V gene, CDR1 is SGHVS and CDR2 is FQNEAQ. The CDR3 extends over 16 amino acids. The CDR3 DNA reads TGTGCCAGCAGCTTCTTAACACCGAAAACAACCTACGAGCAGTACTTC. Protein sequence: CASSFLTPKTTYEQYF.

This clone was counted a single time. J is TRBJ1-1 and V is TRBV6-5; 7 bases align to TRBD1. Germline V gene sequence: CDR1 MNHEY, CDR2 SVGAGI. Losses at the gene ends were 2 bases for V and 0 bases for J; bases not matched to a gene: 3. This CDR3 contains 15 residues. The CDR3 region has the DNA TGTGCCAGCAGTTACAACAGGGGATTGAACACTGAAGCTTTCTTT. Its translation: CASSYNRGLNTEAFF.

The CDR3 region is CASTPTGTYTQYF. In DNA, the CDR3 is TGTGCCAGCACCCCGACAGGTACCTATACGCAGTATTTT. The genes are TRBV28 and TRBJ2-3; TRBD1 might be the D (6 bases). Germline CDR1 and CDR2: MDHEN and SYDVKM. V shed 7 bases and J shed 7 bases, with 15 bases lying between them. The CDR3 spans 13 residues. Full variable domain (remainder filled in from reference TRBV28 and TRBJ2-3): DVKVTQSSRYLVKRTGEKVFLECVQDMDHENMFWYRQDPGLGLRLIYFSYDVKMKEKGDIPEGYSVSREKKERFSLILESASTNQTSMYLCASTPTGTYTQYFGPGTRLTVL.

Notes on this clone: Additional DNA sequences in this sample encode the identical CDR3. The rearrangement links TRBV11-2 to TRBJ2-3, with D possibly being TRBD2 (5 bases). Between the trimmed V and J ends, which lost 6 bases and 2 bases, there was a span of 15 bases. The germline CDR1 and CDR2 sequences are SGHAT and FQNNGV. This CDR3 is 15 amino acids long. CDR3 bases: TGTGCCAGCAGTCTAGCCGGGTACAACACAGATACGCAGTATTTT. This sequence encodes CASSLAGYNTDTQYF.

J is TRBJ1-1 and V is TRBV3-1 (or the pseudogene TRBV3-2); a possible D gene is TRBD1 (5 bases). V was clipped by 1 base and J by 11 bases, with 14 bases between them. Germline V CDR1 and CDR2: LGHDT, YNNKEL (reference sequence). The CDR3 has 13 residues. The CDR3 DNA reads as TGTGCCAGCAGCCAAGGGGGCAGGGCCCGGGCTTTCTTT. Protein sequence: CASSQGGRARAFF.

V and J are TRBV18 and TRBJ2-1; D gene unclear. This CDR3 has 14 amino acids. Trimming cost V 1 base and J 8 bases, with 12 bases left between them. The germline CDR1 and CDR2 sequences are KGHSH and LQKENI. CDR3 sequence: CASSPRRNSYEQFF. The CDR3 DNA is TGTGCCAGCTCACCACGCCGGAACAGCTATGAGCAGTTCTTC.

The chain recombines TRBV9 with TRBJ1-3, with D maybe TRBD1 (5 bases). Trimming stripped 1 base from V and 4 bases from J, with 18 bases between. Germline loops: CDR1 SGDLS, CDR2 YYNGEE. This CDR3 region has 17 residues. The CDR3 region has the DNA TGTGCCAGCAGCGTATACGAACCCGGGACTTCCGGAAACACCATATATTTT. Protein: CASSVYEPGTSGNTIYF.